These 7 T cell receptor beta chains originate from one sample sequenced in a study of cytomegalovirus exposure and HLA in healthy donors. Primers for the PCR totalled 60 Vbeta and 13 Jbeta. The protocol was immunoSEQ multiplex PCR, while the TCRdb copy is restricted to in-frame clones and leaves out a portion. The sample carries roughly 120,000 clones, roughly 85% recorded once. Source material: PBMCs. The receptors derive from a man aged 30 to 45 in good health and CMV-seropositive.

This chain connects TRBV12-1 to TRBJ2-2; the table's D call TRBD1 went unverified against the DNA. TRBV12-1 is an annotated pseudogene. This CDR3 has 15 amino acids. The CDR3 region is CASSLYRGRTGELFF. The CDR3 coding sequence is TGTGCCAGCAGCCTATACAGGGGAAGGACCGGGGAGCTGTTTTTT.

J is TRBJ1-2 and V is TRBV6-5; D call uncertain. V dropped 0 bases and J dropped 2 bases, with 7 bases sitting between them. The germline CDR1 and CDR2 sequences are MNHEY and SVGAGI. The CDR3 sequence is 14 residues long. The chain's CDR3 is CASSYSAKNYGYTF. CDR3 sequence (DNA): TGTGCCAGCAGTTACTCTGCTAAAAACTATGGCTACACCTTC.

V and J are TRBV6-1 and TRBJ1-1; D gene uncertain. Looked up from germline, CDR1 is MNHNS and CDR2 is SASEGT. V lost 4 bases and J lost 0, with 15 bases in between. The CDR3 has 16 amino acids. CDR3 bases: TGTGCCAGCAGTGTGGTCAGCTATAGCATGAACACTGAAGCTTTCTTT. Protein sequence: CASSVVSYSMNTEAFF.

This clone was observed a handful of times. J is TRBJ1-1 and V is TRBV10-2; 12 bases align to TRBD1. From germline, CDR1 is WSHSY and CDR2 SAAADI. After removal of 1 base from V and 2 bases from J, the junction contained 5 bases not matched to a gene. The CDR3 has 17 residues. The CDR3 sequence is CASSELGQGAGNTEAFF. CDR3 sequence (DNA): TGCGCCAGCAGTGAGTTGGGACAGGGGGCCGGAAACACTGAAGCTTTCTTT.

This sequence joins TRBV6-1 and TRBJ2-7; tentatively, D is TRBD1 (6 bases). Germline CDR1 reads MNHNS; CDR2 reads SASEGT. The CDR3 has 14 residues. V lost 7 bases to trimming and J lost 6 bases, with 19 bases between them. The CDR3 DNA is TGTGCCAGCATGTGGCAGGGGTCAACTCGCGAGCAGTACTTC. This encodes CASMWQGSTREQYF.

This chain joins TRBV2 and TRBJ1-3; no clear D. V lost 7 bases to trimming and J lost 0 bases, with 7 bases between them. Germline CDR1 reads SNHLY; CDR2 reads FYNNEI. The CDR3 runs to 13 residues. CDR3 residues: CASTDNSGNTIYF. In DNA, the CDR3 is TGTGCCAGCACCGACAACTCTGGAAACACCATATATTTT. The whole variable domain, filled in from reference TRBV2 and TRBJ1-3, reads EPEVTQTPSHQVTQMGQEVILRCVPISNHLYFYWYRQILGQKVEFLVSFYNNEISEKSEIFDDQFSVERPDGSNFTLKIRSTKLEDSAMYFCASTDNSGNTIYFGEGSWLTVV.

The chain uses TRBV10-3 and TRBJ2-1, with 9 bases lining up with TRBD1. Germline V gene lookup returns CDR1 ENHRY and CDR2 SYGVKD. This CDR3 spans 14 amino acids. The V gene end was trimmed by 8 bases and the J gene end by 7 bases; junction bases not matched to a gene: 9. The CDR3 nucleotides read TGTGCCATCCGTACAGGGGGCCTGGGTAATGAGCAGTTCTTC. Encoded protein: CAIRTGGLGNEQFF.